Listed here is a single T cell receptor beta chain. The target of this receptor is not known. This may stem from a read error, because a much larger clone lies one nucleotide away. The time point label corresponds to: more than 35 days after influenza vaccine administration. The sample comes from a study of response to subunit inactivated influenza vaccine (dated by TCRdb to the late 2010s). Context from the whole study: Deep quantitative profiling of the T cell receptor repertoire was used in the study to follow responses to a trivalent subunit inactivated influenza vaccine.

The receptor library was made with RT-PCR. The sample was run on an Illumina HiSeq 2500. The public sequencing data were trimmed at Q25 with fastp and processed into clonotypes with MiXCR by TCRdb, which kept only in-frame beta chains. Each CDR3 protein gets just one entry, which takes the most common genes and DNA from the rows behind it. Within this sample are 450,000 to 500,000 distinct CDR3 sequences, with approximately 11% of them counted one time only. The biggest ten clones account for about an eighth of the sample. V has 6 bases trimmed and J has 3 bases trimmed; junction bases matching no gene number 9. Counted from cysteine to phenylalanine, this CDR3 has 17 amino acids. Only the CDR3 DNA stays, 51 bases, in frame from base 1. From a lookup of the germline V gene, CDR1 and CDR2 are SGHRS and YFSETQ. What the research found in general, with its limitations: According to the authors, only a limited number of new T cells may be recruited by each seasonal influenza vaccination.

The chain was built from TRBV5-1 and TRBJ2-2; TRBD2 fits 12 bases in the junction. The sequences come from PBMCs from blood, collected more than 35 days after vaccination. The sequence derives from a man between 45 and 60 years old who received an inactivated influenza vaccine. Donor details come from another sample of the same person, matched by shared clones. CDR3 loop: CASTSLAGGAHTGELFF. The DNA is as follows: TGCGCCAGCACATCACTAGCGGGGGGCGCGCACACCGGGGAGCTGTTTTTT.